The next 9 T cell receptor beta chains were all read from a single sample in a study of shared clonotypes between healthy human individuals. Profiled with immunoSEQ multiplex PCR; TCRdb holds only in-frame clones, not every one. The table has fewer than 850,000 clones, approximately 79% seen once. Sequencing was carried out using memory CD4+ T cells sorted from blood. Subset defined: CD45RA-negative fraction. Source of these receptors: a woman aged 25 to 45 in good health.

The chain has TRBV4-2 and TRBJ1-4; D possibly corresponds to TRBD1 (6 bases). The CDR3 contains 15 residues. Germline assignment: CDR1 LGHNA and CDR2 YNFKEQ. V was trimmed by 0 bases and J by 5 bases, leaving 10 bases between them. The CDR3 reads CASSQERGRNEKLFF. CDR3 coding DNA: TGTGCCAGCAGCCAAGAGCGGGGGCGGAATGAAAAACTGTTTTTT.

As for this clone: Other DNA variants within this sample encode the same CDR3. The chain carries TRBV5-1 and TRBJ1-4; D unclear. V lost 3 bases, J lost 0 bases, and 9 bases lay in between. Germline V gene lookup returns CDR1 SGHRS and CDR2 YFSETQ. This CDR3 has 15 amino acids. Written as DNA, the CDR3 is TGCGCCAGCAGCTCCTCGACGGCAACTAATGAAAAACTGTTTTTT. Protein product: CASSSSTATNEKLFF.

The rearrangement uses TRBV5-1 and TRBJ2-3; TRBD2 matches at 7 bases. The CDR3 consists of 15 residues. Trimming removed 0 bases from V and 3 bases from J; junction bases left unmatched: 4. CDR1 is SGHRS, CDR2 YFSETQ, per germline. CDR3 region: CASSLGGLVTDTQYF. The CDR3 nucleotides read TGCGCCAGCAGCTTGGGCGGACTAGTAACAGATACGCAGTATTTT.

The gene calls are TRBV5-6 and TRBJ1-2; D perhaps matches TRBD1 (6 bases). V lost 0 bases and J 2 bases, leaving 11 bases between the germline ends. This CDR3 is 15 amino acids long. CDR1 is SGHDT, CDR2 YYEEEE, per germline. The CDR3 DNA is TGTGCCAGCAGCTTGGTTCTCCAGGGGAACTATGGCTACACCTTC. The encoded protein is CASSLVLQGNYGYTF.

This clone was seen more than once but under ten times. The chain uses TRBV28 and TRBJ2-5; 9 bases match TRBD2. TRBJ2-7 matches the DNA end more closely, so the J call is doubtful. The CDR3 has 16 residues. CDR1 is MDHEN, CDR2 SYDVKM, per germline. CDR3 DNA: TGTGCCAGCAGTCGTAGTATAGCGGGAGTTAGTTACGAGCAGTACTTC. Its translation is CASSRSIAGVSYEQYF.

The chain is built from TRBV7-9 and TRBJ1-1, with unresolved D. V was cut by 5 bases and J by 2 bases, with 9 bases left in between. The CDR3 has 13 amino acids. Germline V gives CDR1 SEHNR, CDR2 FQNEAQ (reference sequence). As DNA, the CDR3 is TGTGCCAGCAGCGGGGTATTAAACACTGAAGCTTTCTTT. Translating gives CASSGVLNTEAFF.

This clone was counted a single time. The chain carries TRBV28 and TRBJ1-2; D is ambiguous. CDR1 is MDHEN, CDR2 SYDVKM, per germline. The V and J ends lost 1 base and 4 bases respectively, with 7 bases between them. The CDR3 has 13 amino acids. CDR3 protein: CASSLLGFYGYTF. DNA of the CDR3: TGTGCCAGCAGTTTATTAGGTTTCTATGGCTACACCTTC.

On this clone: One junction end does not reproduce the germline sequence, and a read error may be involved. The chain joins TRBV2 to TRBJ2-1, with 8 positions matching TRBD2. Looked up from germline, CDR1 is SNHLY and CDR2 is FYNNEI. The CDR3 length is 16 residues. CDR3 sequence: CASRELAGTSYNEQFF. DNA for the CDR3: TGTGCCAGCCGTGAGCTAGCGGGTACTTCCTACAATGAGCAGTTCTTC.

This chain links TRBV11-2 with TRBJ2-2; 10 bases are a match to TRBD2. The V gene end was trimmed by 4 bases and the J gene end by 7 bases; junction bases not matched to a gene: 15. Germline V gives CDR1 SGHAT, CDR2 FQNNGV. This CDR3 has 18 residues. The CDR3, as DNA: TGTGCCAGCAGCTCCTTTTGGGCTAGCGGGAGAGGAGACGGGGAGCTGTTTTTT. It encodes CASSSFWASGRGDGELFF.